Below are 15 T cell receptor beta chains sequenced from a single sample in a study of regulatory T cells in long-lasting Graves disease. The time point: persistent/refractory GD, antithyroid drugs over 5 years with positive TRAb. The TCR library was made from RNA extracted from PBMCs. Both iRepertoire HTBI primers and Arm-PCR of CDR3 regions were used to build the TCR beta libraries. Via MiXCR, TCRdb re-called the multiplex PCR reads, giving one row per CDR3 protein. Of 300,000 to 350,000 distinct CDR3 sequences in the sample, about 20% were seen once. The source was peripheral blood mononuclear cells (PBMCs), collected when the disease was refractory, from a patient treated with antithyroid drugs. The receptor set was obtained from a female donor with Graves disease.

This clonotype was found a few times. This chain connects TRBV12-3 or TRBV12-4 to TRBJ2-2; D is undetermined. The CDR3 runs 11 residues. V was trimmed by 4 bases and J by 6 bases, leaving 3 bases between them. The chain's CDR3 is CASSSPGELFF. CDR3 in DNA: TGTGCCAGCAGTTCCCCCGGGGAGCTGTTTTTT.

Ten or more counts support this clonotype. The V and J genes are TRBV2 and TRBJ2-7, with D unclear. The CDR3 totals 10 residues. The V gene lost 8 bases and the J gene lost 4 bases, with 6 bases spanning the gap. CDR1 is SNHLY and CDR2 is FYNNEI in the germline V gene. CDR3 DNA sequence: TGTGCCAGCGGCGAGTACGAGCAGTACTTC. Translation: CASGEYEQYF. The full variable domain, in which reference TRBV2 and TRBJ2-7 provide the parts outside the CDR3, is EPEVTQTPSHQVTQMGQEVILRCVPISNHLYFYWYRQILGQKVEFLVSFYNNEISEKSEIFDDQFSVERPDGSNFTLKIRSTKLEDSAMYFCASGEYEQYFGPGTRLTVT.

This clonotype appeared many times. The CDR3 region is CASSQSVRGYTF. The CDR3 region has the DNA TGTGCCAGCAGCCAGAGTGTTCGAGGCTACACCTTC. The chain has TRBV3-1 and TRBJ1-2, with D hard to call. Germline CDR1 and CDR2: LGHDT and YNNKEL (reference sequence). The CDR3 runs to 12 residues. Trimming took 3 bases from V and 8 from J, leaving 10 bases between them. Combining the CDR3 with reference TRBV3-1 and TRBJ1-2 gives the whole variable domain DTAVSQTPKYLVTQMGNDKSIKCEQNLGHDTMYWYKQDSKKFLKIMFSYNNKELIINETVPNRFSPKSPDKAHLNLHINSLELGDSAVYFCASSQSVRGYTFGSGTRLTVV.

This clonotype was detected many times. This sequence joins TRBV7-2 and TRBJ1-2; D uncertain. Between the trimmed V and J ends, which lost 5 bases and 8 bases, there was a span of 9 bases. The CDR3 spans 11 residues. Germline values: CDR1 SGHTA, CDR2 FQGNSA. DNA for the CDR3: TGTGCCAGCAGCGCCCACTCGGGCTACACCTTC. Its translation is CASSAHSGYTF.

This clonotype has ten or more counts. The CDR3 loop is CASTSGRELTGELFF. DNA for the CDR3: TGTGCCAGCACCTCAGGGCGGGAGCTCACCGGGGAGCTGTTTTTT. The chain employs TRBV11-2 and TRBJ2-2; 7 nucleotides align to TRBD2. V was clipped by 7 bases and J by 4 bases; unmatched bases: 9. The germline gives CDR1 SGHAT, CDR2 FQNNGV. This CDR3 has 15 amino acids.

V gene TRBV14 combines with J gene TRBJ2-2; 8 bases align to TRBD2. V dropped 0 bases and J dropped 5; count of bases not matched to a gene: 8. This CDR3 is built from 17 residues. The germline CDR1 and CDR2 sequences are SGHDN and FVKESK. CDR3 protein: CASSQEWSGRYTGELFF. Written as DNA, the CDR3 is TGTGCCAGCAGCCAAGAATGGAGCGGGAGATATACCGGGGAGCTGTTTTTT.

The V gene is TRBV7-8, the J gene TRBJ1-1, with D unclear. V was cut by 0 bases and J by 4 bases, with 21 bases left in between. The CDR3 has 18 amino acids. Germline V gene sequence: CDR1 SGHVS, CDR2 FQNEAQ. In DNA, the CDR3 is TGTGCCAGCAGCTTAGCGTTAAAGGCCCCAAGGAGAACCACTGAAGCTTTCTTT. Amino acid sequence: CASSLALKAPRRTTEAFF.

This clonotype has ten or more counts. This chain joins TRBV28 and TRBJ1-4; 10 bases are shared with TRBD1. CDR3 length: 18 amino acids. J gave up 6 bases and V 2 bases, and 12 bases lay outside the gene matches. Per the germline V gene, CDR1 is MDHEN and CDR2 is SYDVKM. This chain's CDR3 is CASSLESVEDRGYEKLFF. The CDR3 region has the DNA TGTGCCAGCAGTTTAGAATCTGTCGAGGACAGGGGGTATGAAAAACTGTTTTTT.

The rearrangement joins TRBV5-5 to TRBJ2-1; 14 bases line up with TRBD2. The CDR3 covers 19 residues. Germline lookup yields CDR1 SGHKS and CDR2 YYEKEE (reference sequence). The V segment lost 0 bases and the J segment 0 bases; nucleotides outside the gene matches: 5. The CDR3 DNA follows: TGTGCCAGCAGCTTGGCCTGGACTAGCGGGGGGAGCTCCTACAATGAGCAGTTCTTC. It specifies CASSLAWTSGGSSYNEQFF.

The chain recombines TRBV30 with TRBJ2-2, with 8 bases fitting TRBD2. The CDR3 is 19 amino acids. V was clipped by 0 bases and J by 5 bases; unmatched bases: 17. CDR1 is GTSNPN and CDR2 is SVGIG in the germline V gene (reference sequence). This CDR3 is CAWSVKWAGAGTRTGELFF. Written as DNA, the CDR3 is TGTGCCTGGAGTGTGAAATGGGCAGGGGCCGGGACTAGAACCGGGGAGCTGTTTTTT.

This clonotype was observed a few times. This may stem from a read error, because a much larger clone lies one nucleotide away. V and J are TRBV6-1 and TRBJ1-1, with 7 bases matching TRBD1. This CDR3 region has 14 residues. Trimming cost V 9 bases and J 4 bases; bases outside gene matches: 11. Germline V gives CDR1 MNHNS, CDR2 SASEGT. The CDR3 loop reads CASITGDASTEAFF. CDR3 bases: TGTGCCAGTATTACAGGGGACGCGAGCACTGAAGCTTTCTTT.

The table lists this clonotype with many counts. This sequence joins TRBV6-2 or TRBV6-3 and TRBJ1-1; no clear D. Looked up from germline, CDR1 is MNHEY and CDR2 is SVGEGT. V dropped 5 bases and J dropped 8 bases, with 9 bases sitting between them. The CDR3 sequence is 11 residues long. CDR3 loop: CASSTFYEAFF. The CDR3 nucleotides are TGTGCCAGCAGTACCTTTTACGAAGCTTTCTTT.

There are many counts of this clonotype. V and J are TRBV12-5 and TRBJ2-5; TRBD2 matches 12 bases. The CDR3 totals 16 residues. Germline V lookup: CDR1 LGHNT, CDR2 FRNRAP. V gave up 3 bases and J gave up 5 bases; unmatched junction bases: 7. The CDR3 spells CASGFGRTSGKETQYF. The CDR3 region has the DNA TGTGCTAGTGGTTTCGGTCGGACTAGCGGGAAGGAGACCCAGTACTTC. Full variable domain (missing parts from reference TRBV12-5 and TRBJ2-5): DARVTQTPRHKVTEMGQEVTMRCQPILGHNTVFWYRQTMMQGLELLAYFRNRAPLDDSGMPKDRFSAEMPDATLATLKIQPSEPRDSAVYFCASGFGRTSGKETQYFGPGTRLLVL.

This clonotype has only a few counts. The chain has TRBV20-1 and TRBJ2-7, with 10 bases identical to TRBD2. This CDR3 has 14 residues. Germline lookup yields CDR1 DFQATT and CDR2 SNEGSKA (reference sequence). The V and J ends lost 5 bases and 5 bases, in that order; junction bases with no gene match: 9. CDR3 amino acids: CSALTGTSAHEQYF. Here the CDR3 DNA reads TGCAGTGCTCTAACCGGGACTAGCGCCCACGAGCAGTACTTC.

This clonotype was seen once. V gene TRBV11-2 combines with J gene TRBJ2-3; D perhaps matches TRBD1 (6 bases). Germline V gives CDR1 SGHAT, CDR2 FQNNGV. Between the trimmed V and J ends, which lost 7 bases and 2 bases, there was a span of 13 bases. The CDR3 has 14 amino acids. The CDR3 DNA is TGTGCCAGCAACAACAGGGAACTCACAGATACGCAGTATTTT. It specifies CASNNRELTDTQYF.